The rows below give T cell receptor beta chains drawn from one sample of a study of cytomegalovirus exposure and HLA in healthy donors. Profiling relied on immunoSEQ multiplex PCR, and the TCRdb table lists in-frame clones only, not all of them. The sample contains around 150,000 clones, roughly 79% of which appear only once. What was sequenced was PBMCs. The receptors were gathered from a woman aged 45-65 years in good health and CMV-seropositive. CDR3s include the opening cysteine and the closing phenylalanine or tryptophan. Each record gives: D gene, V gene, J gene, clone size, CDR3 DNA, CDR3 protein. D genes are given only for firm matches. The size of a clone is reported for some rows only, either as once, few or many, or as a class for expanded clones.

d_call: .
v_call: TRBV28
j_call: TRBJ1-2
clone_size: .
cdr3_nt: TGTGCCAGCAGTTTGCGACTGAGCTATGGCTACACCTTC
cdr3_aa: CASSLRLSYGYTF

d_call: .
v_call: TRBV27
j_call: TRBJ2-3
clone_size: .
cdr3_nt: TGTGCCAGCAGTCGGACTCCTTACGGCACAGATACGCAGTATTTT
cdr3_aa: CASSRTPYGTDTQYF

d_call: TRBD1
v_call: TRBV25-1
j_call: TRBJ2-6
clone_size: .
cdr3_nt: TGTGCCAGCAGTGAAGGCACAGGGGAAGGCTCTGGGGCCAACGTCCTGACTTTC
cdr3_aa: CASSEGTGEGSGANVLTF

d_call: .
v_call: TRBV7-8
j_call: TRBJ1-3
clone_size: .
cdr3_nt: TGTGCCAGCAGCAAGGACAGAAACACCATATATTTT
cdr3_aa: CASSKDRNTIYF

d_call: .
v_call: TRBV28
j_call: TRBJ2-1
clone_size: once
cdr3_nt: TGTGCCAGCAGTTTTACCTCCAGCTCCTACAATGAGCAGTTCTTC
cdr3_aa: CASSFTSSSYNEQFF

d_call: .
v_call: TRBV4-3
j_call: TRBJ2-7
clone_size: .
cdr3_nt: TGCGCCAGCAGCCCCACCTACCAGGGTCCGCACGAGCAGTACTTC
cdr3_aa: CASSPTYQGPHEQYF

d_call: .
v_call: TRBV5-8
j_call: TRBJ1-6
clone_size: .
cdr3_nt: TGTGCCAGCAGCGGAGGACGCCGGGGGTCCCTCCACTTT
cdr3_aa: CASSGGRRGSLHF

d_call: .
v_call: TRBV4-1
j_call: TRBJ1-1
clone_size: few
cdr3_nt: TGCGCCAGCAGCCAGGGGCTTTGGCACGACAGAGAGAACACTGAAGCTTTCTTT
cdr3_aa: CASSQGLWHDRENTEAFF

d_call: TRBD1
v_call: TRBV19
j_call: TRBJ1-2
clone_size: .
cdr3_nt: TGTGCCAGTACCCCGGGACAGGAAAGTCGTCGTAACTATGGCTACACCTTC
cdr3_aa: CASTPGQESRRNYGYTF

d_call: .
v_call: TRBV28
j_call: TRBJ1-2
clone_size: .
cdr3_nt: TGTGCCAGCAGATCGCCGGGGGGCTTCGACTATGGCTACACCTTC
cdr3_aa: CASRSPGGFDYGYTF

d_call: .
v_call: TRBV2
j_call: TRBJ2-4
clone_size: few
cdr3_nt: TGTGCCAGCAGTGAAGGATCGGTGGGACTGTACTTC
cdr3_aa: CASSEGSVGLYF

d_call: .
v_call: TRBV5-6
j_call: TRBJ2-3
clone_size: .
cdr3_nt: TGTGCCAGCAGCACTCCTGGCACAGATACGCAGTATTTT
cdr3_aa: CASSTPGTDTQYF

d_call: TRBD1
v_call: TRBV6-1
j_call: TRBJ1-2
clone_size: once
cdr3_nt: TGTGCCAGCAGCCCCAGGACAGGGTTCGGCTATGGCTACACCTTC
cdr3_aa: CASSPRTGFGYGYTF

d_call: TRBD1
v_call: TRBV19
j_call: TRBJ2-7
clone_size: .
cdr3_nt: TGTGCCAGTAGGAAAGAGACAGGGCCCCCATCCACAGGGTTATGGTACGAGCAGTACTTC
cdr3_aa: CASRKETGPPSTGLWYEQYF

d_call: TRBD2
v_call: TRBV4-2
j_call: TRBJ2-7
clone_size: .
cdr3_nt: TGTGCCAGCAGCCAAGGTTTAGGAGCGGGAGGCTCCCACTACGAGCAGTACTTC
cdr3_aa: CASSQGLGAGGSHYEQYF

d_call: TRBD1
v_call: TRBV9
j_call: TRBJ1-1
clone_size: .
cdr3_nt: TGTGCCAGCTCAACACAGGGACAGGGGGGCACTGAAGCTTTCTTT
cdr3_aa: CASSTQGQGGTEAFF

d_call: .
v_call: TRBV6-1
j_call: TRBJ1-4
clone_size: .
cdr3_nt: TGTGCCAGCAGCCCCGGGGGGGGTCTGTTTTTT
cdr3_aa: CASSPGGGLFF

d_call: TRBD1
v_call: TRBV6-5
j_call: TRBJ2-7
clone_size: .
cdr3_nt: TGTGCCAGCAGGGAGACAGGGACCGACTACGAGCAGTACTTC
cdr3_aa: CASRETGTDYEQYF

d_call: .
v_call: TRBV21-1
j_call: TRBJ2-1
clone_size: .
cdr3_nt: TGTGCCAGCAGCCCCCAAGGAGGCTACAATGAGCAGTTCTTC
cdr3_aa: CASSPQGGYNEQFF

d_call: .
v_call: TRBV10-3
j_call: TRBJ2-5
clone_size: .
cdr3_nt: TGTGCCATCATGAATGCCAACGGGACCCAGTACTTC
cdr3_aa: CAIMNANGTQYF

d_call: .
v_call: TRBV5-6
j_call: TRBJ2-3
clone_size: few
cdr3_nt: TGTGCCAGCAGCTTGGGCGCGGGCCCTGGCGATACGCAGTATTTT
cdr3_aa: CASSLGAGPGDTQYF

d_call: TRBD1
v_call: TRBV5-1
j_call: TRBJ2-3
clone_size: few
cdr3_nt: TGCGCCAGCACGGAAGGGACAGGGGTGACAGATACGCAGTATTTT
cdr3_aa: CASTEGTGVTDTQYF

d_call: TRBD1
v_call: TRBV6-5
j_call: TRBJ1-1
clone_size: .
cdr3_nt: TGTGCCAGCAGTTACCCGACAGGGCTGGGAGGCACTGAGGCTTTCTTT
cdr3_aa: CASSYPTGLGGTEAFF

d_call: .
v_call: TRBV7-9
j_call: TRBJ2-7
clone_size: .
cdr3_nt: TGTGCCAGCTCTCAGGGTCTCTACGAGCAGTACTTC
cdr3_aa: CASSQGLYEQYF

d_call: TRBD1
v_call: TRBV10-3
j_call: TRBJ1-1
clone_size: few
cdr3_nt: TGTGCCACCCGACAGGGGGGAAACACTGAAGCTTTCTTT
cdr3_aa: CATRQGGNTEAFF

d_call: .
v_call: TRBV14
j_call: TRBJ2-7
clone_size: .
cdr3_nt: TGTGCCAGCAGCCCCCCACTAGGGATCTACGAGCAGTACTTC
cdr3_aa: CASSPPLGIYEQYF

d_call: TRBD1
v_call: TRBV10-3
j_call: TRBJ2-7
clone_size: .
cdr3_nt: TGTGCCATCACCACGACAGGGAATTCCTACGAGCAGTACTTC
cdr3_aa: CAITTTGNSYEQYF

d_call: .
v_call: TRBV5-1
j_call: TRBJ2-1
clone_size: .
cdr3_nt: TGCGCCAGCAGCTTAGGCTCAGGGCCCTACAATGAGCAGTTCTTC
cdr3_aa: CASSLGSGPYNEQFF

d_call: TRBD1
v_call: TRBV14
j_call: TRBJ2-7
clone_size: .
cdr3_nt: TGTGCCAGCAGCTCCAACCCCGGGACAGGGGGAAGGGAGCAGTACTTC
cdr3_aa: CASSSNPGTGGREQYF